The table lists the clone carrying this T cell receptor beta chain with many counts. The V gene end was trimmed by 4 bases and the J gene end by 0 bases; junction bases not matched to a gene: 2. This CDR3 contains 15 residues. TCRdb reanalysed the 5' RACE reads using MiXCR and keeps one entry per CDR3 protein. The sample carries some 70,000 distinct CDR3 sequences, around 3.3% recorded once. The data were taken from a study of neurological immune-mediated disorders. This clonotype was obtained from a man in his forties with multiple sclerosis. The sequenced material came from PBMCs. The genes are TRBV12-3 or TRBV12-4 and TRBJ1-3, with 8 nucleotides matching TRBD1. CDR3 in amino acids: CASSSTGGSGNTIYF. The CDR3 DNA sequence: TGTGCCAGCAGTTCCACAGGGGGCTCTGGAAACACCATATATTTT.